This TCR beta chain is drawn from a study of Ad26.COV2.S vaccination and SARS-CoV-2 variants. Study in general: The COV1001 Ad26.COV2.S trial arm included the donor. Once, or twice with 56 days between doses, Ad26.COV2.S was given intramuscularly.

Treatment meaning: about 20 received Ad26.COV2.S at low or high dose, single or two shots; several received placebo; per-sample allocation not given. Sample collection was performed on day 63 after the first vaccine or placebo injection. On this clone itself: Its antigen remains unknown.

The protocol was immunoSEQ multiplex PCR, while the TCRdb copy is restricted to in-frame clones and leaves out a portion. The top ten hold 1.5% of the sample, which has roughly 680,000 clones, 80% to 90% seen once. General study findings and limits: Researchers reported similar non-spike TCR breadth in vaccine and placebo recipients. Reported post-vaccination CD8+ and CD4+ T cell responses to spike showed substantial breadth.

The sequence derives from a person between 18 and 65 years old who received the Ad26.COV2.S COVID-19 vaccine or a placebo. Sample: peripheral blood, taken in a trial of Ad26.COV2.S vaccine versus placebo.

The CDR3 nucleotides are TGTGCCAGCAGCTTAAACGGAGGGGACGAGCAGTACTTC. Its translation: CASSLNGGDEQYF. The V gene is TRBV7-9, the J gene TRBJ2-7; possibly TRBD2 for D (6 bases). CDR1 and CDR2 from the germline V gene are SEHNR and FQNEAQ (reference sequence). Trimming left V 2 bases short and J 5 bases short, with 10 bases between. The CDR3 has 13 amino acids.